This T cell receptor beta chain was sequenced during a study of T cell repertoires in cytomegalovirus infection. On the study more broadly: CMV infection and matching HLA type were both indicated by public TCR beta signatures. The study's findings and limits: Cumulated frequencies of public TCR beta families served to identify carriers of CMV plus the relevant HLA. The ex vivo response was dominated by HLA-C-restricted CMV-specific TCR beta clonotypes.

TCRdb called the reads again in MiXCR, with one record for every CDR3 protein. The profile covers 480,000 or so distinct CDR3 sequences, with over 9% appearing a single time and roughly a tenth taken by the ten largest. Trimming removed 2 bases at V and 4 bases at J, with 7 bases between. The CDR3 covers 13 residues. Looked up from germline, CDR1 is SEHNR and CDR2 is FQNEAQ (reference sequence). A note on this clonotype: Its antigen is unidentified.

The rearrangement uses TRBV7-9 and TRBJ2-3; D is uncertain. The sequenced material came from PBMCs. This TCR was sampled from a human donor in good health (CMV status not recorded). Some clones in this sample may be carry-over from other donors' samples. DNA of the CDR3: TGTGCCAGCAGCTTATTAGGCCCAGATACGCAGTATTTT. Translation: CASSLLGPDTQYF.